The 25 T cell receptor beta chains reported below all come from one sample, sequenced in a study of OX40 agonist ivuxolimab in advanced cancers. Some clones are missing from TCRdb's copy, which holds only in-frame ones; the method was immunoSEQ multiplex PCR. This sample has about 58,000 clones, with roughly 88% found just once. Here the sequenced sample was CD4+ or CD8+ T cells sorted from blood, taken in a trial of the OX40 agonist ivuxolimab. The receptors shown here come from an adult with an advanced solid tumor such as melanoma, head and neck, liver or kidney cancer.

CDR3 region: CASSLDEFRADTQYF. DNA of the CDR3: TGTGCCAGCAGCTTGGATGAGTTTCGGGCAGATACGCAGTATTTT. This chain links TRBV5-6 with TRBJ2-3, with D uncertain. The V end was cut by 0 bases, the J end by 4 bases, with 12 bases between. Germline V CDR1 and CDR2: SGHDT, YYEEEE. This CDR3 has 15 residues.

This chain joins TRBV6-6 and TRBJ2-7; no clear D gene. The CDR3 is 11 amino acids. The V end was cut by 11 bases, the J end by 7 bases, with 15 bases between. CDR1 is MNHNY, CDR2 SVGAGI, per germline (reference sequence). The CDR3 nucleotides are TGTGCCGCCACTTTATCGGAGGAGCAGTACTTC. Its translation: CAATLSEEQYF.

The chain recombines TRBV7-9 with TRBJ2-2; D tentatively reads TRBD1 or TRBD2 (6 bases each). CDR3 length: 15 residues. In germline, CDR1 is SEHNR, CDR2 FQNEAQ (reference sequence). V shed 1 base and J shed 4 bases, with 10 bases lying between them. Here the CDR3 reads CASSLGGARTGELFF. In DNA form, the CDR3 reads TGTGCCAGCAGCTTAGGGGGGGCGCGCACCGGGGAGCTGTTTTTT.

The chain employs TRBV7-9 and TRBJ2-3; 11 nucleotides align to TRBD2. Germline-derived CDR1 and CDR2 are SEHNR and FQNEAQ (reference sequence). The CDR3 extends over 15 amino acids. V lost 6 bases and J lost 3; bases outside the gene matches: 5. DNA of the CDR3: TGTGCCAGCAGTGAGGGACTAGCGGCTACAGATACGCAGTATTTT. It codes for CASSEGLAATDTQYF.

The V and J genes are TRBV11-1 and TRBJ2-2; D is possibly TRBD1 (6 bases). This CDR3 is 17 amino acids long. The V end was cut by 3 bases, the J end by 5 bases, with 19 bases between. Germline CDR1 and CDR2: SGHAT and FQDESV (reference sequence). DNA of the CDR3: TGTGCCAGCAGCTTTAGCCCAAATACGGACAGAACCGGGGAGCTGTTTTTT. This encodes CASSFSPNTDRTGELFF.

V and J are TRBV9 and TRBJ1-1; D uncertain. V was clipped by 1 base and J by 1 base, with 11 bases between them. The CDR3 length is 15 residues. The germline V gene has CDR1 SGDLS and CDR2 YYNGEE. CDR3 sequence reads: CASSVFADQNTEAFF. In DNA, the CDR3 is TGTGCCAGCAGCGTATTTGCAGACCAGAACACTGAAGCTTTCTTT.

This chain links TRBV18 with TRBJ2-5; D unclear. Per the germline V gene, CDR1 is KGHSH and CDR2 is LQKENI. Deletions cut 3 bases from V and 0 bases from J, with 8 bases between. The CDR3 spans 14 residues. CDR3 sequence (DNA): TGTGCCAGCTCACCTTGGACGGACCAAGAGACCCAGTACTTC. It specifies CASSPWTDQETQYF.

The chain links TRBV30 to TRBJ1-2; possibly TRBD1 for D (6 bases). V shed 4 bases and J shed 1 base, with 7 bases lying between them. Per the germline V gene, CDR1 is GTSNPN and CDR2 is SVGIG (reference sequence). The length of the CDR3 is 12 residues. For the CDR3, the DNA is TGTGCCTGGAACAGGGATAACTATGGCTACACCTTC. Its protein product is CAWNRDNYGYTF. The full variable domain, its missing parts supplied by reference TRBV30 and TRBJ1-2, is SQTIHQWPATLVQPVGSPLSLECTVEGTSNPNLYWYRQAAGRGLQLLFYSVGIGQISSEVPQNLSASRPQDRQFILSSKKLLLSDSGFYLCAWNRDNYGYTFGSGTRLTVV.

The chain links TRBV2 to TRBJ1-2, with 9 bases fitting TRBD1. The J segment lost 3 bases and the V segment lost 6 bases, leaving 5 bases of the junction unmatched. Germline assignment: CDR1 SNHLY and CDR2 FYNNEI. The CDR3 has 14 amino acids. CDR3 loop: CASRGDRADYGYTF. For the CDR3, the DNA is TGTGCCAGCAGGGGGGACAGGGCCGACTATGGCTACACCTTC.

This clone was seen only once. The CDR3, as DNA: TGTGCCAGCTCATTCGCGGGGGACAGGGTGAACACTGAAGCTTTCTTT. This gives the protein CASSFAGDRVNTEAFF. This rearrangement joins TRBV18 to TRBJ1-1; TRBD1 aligns across 9 bases. CDR3 length: 16 amino acids. V gave up 5 bases and J gave up 0 bases; unmatched junction bases: 7. In germline, CDR1 is KGHSH, CDR2 LQKENI.

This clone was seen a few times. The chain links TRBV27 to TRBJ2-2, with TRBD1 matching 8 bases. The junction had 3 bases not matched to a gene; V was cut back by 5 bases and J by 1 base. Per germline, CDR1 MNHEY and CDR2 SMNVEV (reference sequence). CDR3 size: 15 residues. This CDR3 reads CASSAQGGNTGELFF. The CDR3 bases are TGTGCCAGCAGTGCACAGGGGGGGAACACCGGGGAGCTGTTTTTT.

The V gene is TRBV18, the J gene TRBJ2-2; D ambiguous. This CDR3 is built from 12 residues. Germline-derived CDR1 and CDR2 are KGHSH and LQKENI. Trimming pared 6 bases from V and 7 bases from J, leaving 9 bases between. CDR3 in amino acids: CASSPGGGELFF. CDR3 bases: TGTGCCAGCTCCCCCGGCGGCGGGGAGCTGTTTTTT.

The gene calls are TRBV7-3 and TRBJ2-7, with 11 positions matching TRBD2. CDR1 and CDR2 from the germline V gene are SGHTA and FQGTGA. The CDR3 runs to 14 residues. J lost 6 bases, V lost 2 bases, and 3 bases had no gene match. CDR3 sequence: CASSLGLAGGEQYF. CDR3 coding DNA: TGTGCCAGCAGCTTAGGGCTAGCGGGAGGCGAGCAGTACTTC.

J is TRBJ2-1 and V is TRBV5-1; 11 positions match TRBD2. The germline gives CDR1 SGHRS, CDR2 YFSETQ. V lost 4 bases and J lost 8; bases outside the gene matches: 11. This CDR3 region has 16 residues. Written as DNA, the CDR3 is TGCGCCAGCAGCAAGACTAGCGGGATCATAGGCGATGAGCAGTTCTTC. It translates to CASSKTSGIIGDEQFF.

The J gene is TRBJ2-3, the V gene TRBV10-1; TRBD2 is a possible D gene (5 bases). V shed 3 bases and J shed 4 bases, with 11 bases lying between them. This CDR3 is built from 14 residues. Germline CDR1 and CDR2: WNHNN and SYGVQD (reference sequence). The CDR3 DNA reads TGCGCCAGCAGTGATGGTCGGGGTCCAGATACGCAGTATTTT. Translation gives CASSDGRGPDTQYF.

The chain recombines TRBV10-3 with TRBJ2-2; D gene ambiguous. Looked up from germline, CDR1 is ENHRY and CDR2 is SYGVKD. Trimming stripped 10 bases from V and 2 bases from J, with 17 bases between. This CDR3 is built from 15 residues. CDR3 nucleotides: TGTGCCACCAGGACCGTTAGTATAAACACCGGGGAGCTGTTTTTT. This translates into CATRTVSINTGELFF.

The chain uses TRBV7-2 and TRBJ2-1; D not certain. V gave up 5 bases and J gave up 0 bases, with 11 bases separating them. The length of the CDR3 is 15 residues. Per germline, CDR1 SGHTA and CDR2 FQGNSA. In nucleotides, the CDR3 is TGTGCCAGCAGCCAAGTGCGTAGCTCCTACAATGAGCAGTTCTTC. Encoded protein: CASSQVRSSYNEQFF.

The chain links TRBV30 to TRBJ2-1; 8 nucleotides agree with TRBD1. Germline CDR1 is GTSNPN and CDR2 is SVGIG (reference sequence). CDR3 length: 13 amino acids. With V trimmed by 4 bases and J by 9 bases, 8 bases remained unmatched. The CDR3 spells CAWNLDRESEQFF. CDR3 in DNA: TGTGCCTGGAATTTGGACAGGGAAAGTGAGCAGTTCTTC.

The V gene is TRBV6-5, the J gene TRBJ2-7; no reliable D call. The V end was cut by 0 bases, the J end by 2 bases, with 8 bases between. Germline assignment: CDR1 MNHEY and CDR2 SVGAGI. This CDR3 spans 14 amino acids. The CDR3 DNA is TGTGCCAGCAGTTACTCGGGCAGAACCTACGAGCAGTACTTC. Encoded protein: CASSYSGRTYEQYF.

CDR3 protein: CASSVQSNQPQHF. The CDR3 DNA reads TGTGCCAGTAGTGTGCAGAGCAATCAGCCCCAGCATTTT. The chain recombines TRBV19 with TRBJ1-5; D not resolved. The CDR3 runs 13 residues. Trimming shortened V by 5 bases and J by 1 base, and 6 bases separated the two germline ends. From germline, CDR1 is LNHDA and CDR2 SQIVND (reference sequence).

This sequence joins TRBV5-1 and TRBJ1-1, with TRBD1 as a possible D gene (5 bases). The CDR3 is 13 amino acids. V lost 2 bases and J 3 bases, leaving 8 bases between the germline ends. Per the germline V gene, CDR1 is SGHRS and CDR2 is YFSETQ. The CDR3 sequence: CASSFGGYTEAFF. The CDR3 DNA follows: TGCGCCAGCAGCTTTGGGGGGTACACTGAAGCTTTCTTT.

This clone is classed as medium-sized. The CDR3 DNA reads as TGCGCCAGCAGCCAAGACAGGAGAATCGGCTATGGCTACACCTTC. It yields the protein CASSQDRRIGYGYTF. The gene calls are TRBV4-3 and TRBJ1-2; no firm D call. Germline V gene sequence: CDR1 LGHNA, CDR2 YSLEER. CDR3 length: 15 amino acids. The V gene lost 0 bases and the J gene lost 4 bases, with 12 bases spanning the gap.

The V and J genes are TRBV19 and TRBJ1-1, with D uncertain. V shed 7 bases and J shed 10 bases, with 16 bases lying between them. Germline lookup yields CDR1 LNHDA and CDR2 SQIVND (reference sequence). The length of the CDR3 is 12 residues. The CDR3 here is CASTHMAKGAFF. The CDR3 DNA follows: TGTGCCAGTACCCACATGGCCAAAGGAGCTTTCTTT.

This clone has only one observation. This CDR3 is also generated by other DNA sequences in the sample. CDR3: CASSLGETQYF. CDR3 DNA: TGTGCCAGCAGCTTAGGGGAGACCCAGTACTTC. The genes are TRBV11-3 and TRBJ2-5; D is undetermined. Germline values: CDR1 SGHNT, CDR2 YENEEA. V was trimmed by 1 base and J by 5 bases, leaving 2 bases between them. The CDR3 has 11 amino acids.

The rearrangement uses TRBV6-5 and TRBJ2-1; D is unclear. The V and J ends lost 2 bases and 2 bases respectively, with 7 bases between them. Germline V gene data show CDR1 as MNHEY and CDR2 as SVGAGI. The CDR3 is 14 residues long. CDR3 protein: CASSYRSTYNEQFF. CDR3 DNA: TGTGCCAGCAGTTACCGAAGCACCTACAATGAGCAGTTCTTC.